Shown below are 10 T cell receptor beta chains from a single sample sequenced in a study of Ad26.COV2.S vaccination and SARS-CoV-2 variants. Profiling relied on immunoSEQ multiplex PCR, and the TCRdb table lists in-frame clones only, not all of them. The sample includes fewer than 500,000 clones, about 90% of them seen just once. Treatment reported: some 19 received Ad26.COV2.S at low or high dose, single or two shots; several received placebo; per-sample allocation not given. Sampling occurred on day 63 after the first vaccine or placebo injection. The sequences come from peripheral blood, collected in a trial of Ad26.COV2.S vaccine versus placebo. The receptors were gathered from a person aged 18-65 years who received the Ad26.COV2.S COVID-19 vaccine or a placebo.

The genes are TRBV5-8 and TRBJ2-5; maybe TRBD1 (6 bases). Trimming cost V 3 bases and J 1 base, with 19 bases left between them. CDR3 length: 17 residues. CDR1 and CDR2 from the germline V gene are SGHTS and YDEGEE. The CDR3 DNA sequence: TGTGCCAGCAGCTCAGTCCAGGCCAGGACAGCCCAAGAGACCCAGTACTTC. Amino acid sequence: CASSSVQARTAQETQYF.

This clone appeared once. The genes are TRBV5-4 and TRBJ2-7; TRBD1 matches at 7 bases. V lost 5 bases and J lost 3; bases outside the gene matches: 11. The CDR3 sequence is 15 residues long. Germline lookup yields CDR1 SGHNT and CDR2 YYREEE (reference sequence). Here the CDR3 DNA reads TGTGCCAGCAGTTATGCCGGGACAGAATACTACGAGCAGTACTTC. Residues: CASSYAGTEYYEQYF.

This chain connects TRBV10-3 to TRBJ2-5; the match to TRBD2 covers 9 bases. The junction had 7 bases not matched to a gene; V was cut back by 6 bases and J by 5 bases. There are 14 residues in the CDR3. Germline lookup yields CDR1 ENHRY and CDR2 SYGVKD. The CDR3 DNA reads TGTGCCATCAGGAGGACTAGCGAGTCGGAGACCCAGTACTTC. As protein: CAIRRTSESETQYF.

This chain joins TRBV18 and TRBJ2-5; 8 bases agree with TRBD2. With 4 bases clipped from V and 0 bases from J, the junction kept 1 base outside the gene matches. The CDR3 covers 14 residues. Germline values: CDR1 KGHSH, CDR2 LQKENI. The CDR3 loop reads CASSRLANQETQYF. The CDR3 nucleotides are TGTGCCAGCTCACGACTAGCGAACCAAGAGACCCAGTACTTC. The whole variable domain, remainder taken from reference TRBV18 and TRBJ2-5, is NAGVMQNPRHLVRRRGQEARLRCSPMKGHSHVYWYRQLPEEGLKFMVYLQKENIIDESGMPKERFSAEFPKEGPSILRIQQVVRGDSAAYFCASSRLANQETQYFGPGTRLLVL.

This rearrangement joins TRBV7-8 to TRBJ2-7; 10 bases are shared with TRBD1. The germline V gene encodes CDR1 SGHVS and CDR2 FQNEAQ. This CDR3 is built from 15 residues. V lost 5 bases to trimming and J lost 8 bases; unmatched junction nucleotides: 12. CDR3: CASSRAGTGATKQYF. CDR3 nucleotide sequence: TGTGCCAGCAGCCGAGCCGGGACAGGGGCTACGAAGCAGTACTTC.

The CDR3 DNA follows: TGTGCCAGCAGCGCCGGGACTAGCGGGAAAACAGATACGCAGTATTTT. This gives the protein CASSAGTSGKTDTQYF. The V and J genes are TRBV7-9 and TRBJ2-3; 13 bases line up with TRBD2. CDR1 and CDR2 from the germline V gene are SEHNR and FQNEAQ (reference sequence). The CDR3 runs 16 residues. With 5 bases clipped from V and 3 bases from J, the junction kept 5 bases outside the gene matches. The full variable domain, with the rest looked up from reference TRBV7-9 and TRBJ2-3, is DTGVSQNPRHKITKRGQNVTFRCDPISEHNRLYWYRQTLGQGPEFLTYFQNEAQLEKSRLLSDRFSAERPKGSFSTLEIQRTEQGDSAMYLCASSAGTSGKTDTQYFGPGTRLTVL.

The chain joins TRBV12-3 or TRBV12-4 to TRBJ2-1; no definite D call. V lost 5 bases and J lost 5, with 7 bases in between. The CDR3 loop spans 12 amino acids. This chain's CDR3 is CASSPSDNEQFF. The CDR3 region has the DNA TGTGCCAGCAGTCCGTCAGACAATGAGCAGTTCTTC.

This clone was observed a handful of times. The V call is TRBV24-1, the J call TRBJ2-5; D not certain. The V end lost 1 base, the J end lost 4 bases, and 0 bases lay between the germline ends. Germline lookup yields CDR1 KGHDR and CDR2 SFDVKD. This CDR3 contains 11 residues. CDR3 sequence (DNA): TGTGCCACCAGTGATTTAGAGACCCAGTACTTC. This sequence encodes CATSDLETQYF.

The chain combines TRBV7-2 with TRBJ1-6; D gene unclear. Germline CDR1 reads SGHTA; CDR2 reads FQGNSA. The CDR3 is 13 residues long. V lost 3 bases and J 10 bases, leaving 10 bases between the germline ends. CDR3 loop: CASSFRTESPLHF. Here the CDR3 DNA reads TGTGCCAGCAGCTTTCGGACGGAGTCACCCCTCCACTTT.

In this sample, this clone turned up once. This chain joins TRBV6-2 or TRBV6-3 and TRBJ2-1; D unclear. Trimming shortened V by 1 base and J by 4 bases, and 14 bases separated the two germline ends. CDR3 length: 16 amino acids. Germline values: CDR1 MNHEY, CDR2 SVGEGT. CDR3 residues: CASSYFGPSIYNEQFF. CDR3 nucleotide sequence: TGTGCCAGCAGTTACTTTGGACCGAGCATTTACAATGAGCAGTTCTTC.